A single T cell receptor beta chain is shown here with its context. Together with a sample-barcoded 5' primer, a J-beta primer mix was included in a second PCR lasting roughly 6 to 12 cycles. Through a template-switch adaptor with 12 random nucleotides, each cDNA molecule received a tag. TCRdb reprocessed the 5' RACE reads with MiXCR, giving one entry per CDR3 protein. This repertoire shows around 1.1 million distinct CDR3 sequences, around two fifths found once; its top ten account for less than 15%. The source of the sample is a study of blood T cells in healthy people across ages. The V gene lost 3 bases and the J gene lost 10 bases, with 4 bases spanning the gap. The CDR3 runs 11 residues. Germline CDR1 MDHEN, CDR2 SYDVKM.

Specimen: blood. The source of this sequence is a man aged 18 to 35 in good health. The chain has TRBV28 and TRBJ1-6; the D is unclear. CDR3 sequence reads: CASSFRSPLHF. The CDR3 DNA reads as TGTGCCAGCAGTTTCCGGTCACCCCTCCACTTT.